One and the same sample provided the 26 T cell receptor beta chains below, sequenced in a study of shared T cell receptors in the human thymus (dated by TCRdb to about 2021). The library came from the immunoSEQ multiplex PCR assay. Here the immuneACCESS table is served through TCRdb, limited to in-frame sequences with V and J called. Missing clones are a known gap in these copies; in checked studies unresolved V genes cover under half, and the rest lacks a known reason. In this sample the table shows about 500,000 clones, around three quarters of which occur a single time. The ten most abundant clones make up 0.013% of the sample. In addition, the sample was reused for a study of human thymus T cells.

The material sequenced was thymocytes. These receptor sequences come from a boy younger than two with a congenital heart defect. Donor details come from another sample of the same person, matched by shared clones.

In its sample, this clone was seen a few times. The chain combines TRBV2 with TRBJ2-5; 10 positions agree with TRBD2. CDR1 and CDR2 from the germline V gene are SNHLY and FYNNEI. With 7 bases clipped from V and 4 bases from J, the junction kept 12 bases outside the gene matches. This CDR3 contains 16 residues. The CDR3 nucleotides are TGTGCCAGCAAAAGGGCAGCGGGAGGGGGGGGAGAGACCCAGTACTTC. Residues: CASKRAAGGGGETQYF.

This clone appeared a few times. CDR3 sequence: CASSPPGTGFLGYTF. The CDR3 DNA sequence: TGTGCCAGCAGCCCTCCCGGGACAGGGTTTCTAGGCTACACCTTC. The rearrangement joins TRBV7-2 to TRBJ1-2; 9 bases line up with TRBD1. Germline V gene lookup returns CDR1 SGHTA and CDR2 FQGNSA. V shed 5 bases, J shed 8 bases, and the junction held 12 bases outside the gene matches. The CDR3 totals 15 residues. The full variable domain, rest sourced from reference TRBV7-2 and TRBJ1-2, is GAGVSQSPSNKVTEKGKDVELRCDPISGHTALYWYRQSLGQGLEFLIYFQGNSAPDKSGLPSDRFSAERTGGSVSTLTIQRTQQEDSAVYLCASSPPGTGFLGYTFGSGTRLTVV.

This sequence joins TRBV4-1 and TRBJ2-1, with 10 bases that match TRBD2. Germline CDR1 reads MGHRA; CDR2 reads YSYEKL. The CDR3 is 15 amino acids. Trimming removed 3 bases from V and 5 bases from J; junction bases left unmatched: 4. CDR3 nucleotides: TGCGCCAGCAGCCACGGGCTAGCGGGAGACAATGAGCAGTTCTTC. Protein sequence: CASSHGLAGDNEQFF.

This clone was observed a handful of times. J is TRBJ2-7 and V is TRBV27; 13 bases line up with TRBD2. Per germline, CDR1 MNHEY and CDR2 SMNVEV (reference sequence). V lost 5 bases to trimming and J lost 1 base; unmatched junction nucleotides: 5. The CDR3 is 16 residues long. CDR3 DNA sequence: TGTGCCAGCAGTCTGACTAGCGGGAGGCAATCCTACGAGCAGTACTTC. This codes for CASSLTSGRQSYEQYF.

In nucleotides, the CDR3 is TGCGCCAGCAAGGCGGAGCGCACCCACAATGAGCAGTTCTTC. Amino acid sequence: CASKAERTHNEQFF. The chain employs TRBV5-1 and TRBJ2-1; D unclear. The germline CDR1 and CDR2 sequences are SGHRS and YFSETQ. Trimming pared 6 bases from V and 5 bases from J, leaving 15 bases between. The CDR3 extends over 14 amino acids.

The chain carries TRBV5-5 and TRBJ2-5; 7 nucleotides line up with TRBD1. The junction had 10 bases not matched to a gene; V was cut back by 0 bases and J by 5 bases. The CDR3 has 16 amino acids. Germline-derived CDR1 and CDR2 are SGHKS and YYEKEE (reference sequence). CDR3 nucleotide sequence: TGTGCCAGCAGCTTGGCCCGACAGGGTGGGTGGGAGACCCAGTACTTC. It yields the protein CASSLARQGGWETQYF.

The chain is built from TRBV2 and TRBJ1-5; 8 bases align to TRBD1. Per the germline V gene, CDR1 is SNHLY and CDR2 is FYNNEI. V lost 4 bases, J lost 5 bases, and 4 bases stayed unmatched. The CDR3 loop spans 14 amino acids. CDR3 coding DNA: TGTGCCAGCAGTGTGGACAGGGCACATCAGCCCCAGCATTTT. It is translated as CASSVDRAHQPQHF.

The chain recombines TRBV27 with TRBJ1-1, with unresolved D. The CDR3 extends over 14 amino acids. Deletions cut 3 bases from V and 2 bases from J, with 10 bases between. Germline assignment: CDR1 MNHEY and CDR2 SMNVEV (reference sequence). The CDR3 region is CASSLPGPNTEAFF. The DNA of the CDR3 is TGTGCCAGCAGTTTGCCAGGCCCTAACACTGAAGCTTTCTTT.

V usage is TRBV10-1 and J usage is TRBJ1-3; 9 positions agree with TRBD1. V lost 0 bases to trimming and J lost 0 bases; unmatched junction nucleotides: 6. CDR1 and CDR2 from the germline V gene are WNHNN and SYGVQD (reference sequence). CDR3 length equals 18 residues. In nucleotides, the CDR3 is TGCGCCAGCAGTGAGTCTGGGACAGGGCTAAACTCTGGAAACACCATATATTTT. This encodes CASSESGTGLNSGNTIYF.

V gene TRBV5-6 combines with J gene TRBJ1-1; D uncertain. Germline CDR1 SGHDT, CDR2 YYEEEE. The length of the CDR3 is 15 residues. Deletions cut 4 bases from V and 0 bases from J, with 13 bases between. The CDR3 sequence: CASSPQRVLNTEAFF. CDR3 in DNA: TGTGCCAGCAGCCCGCAGAGGGTATTGAACACTGAAGCTTTCTTT.

The J gene is TRBJ2-7, the V gene TRBV5-1, with a possible D match to TRBD2 (6 bases). The CDR3 consists of 14 residues. CDR1 is SGHRS and CDR2 is YFSETQ in the germline V gene. V was trimmed by 6 bases and J by 2 bases, leaving 15 bases between them. The CDR3 protein is CASNPGTPPYEQYF. The CDR3 DNA sequence: TGCGCCAGCAACCCGGGGACTCCTCCCTACGAGCAGTACTTC.

The count of this clone is one. The chain uses TRBV6-1 and TRBJ2-7; 7 bases map to TRBD1. This CDR3 region has 15 residues. V was pared by 2 bases and J by 6 bases, with 10 bases of the junction left unmatched. CDR1 is MNHNS, CDR2 SASEGT, per germline. Written as DNA, the CDR3 is TGTGCCAGCAGTGAACATGAGACAGGGCCTAGCGAGCAGTACTTC. The encoded protein is CASSEHETGPSEQYF.

V usage is TRBV18 and J usage is TRBJ1-1; TRBD1 might be the D (5 bases). Trimming removed 2 bases from V and 3 bases from J, with 13 bases in between. The CDR3 loop spans 15 amino acids. Germline CDR1 is KGHSH and CDR2 is LQKENI. CDR3 in amino acids: CASSPSPGRDTEAFF. The DNA for the CDR3 is TGTGCCAGCTCACCATCCCCAGGGAGGGACACTGAAGCTTTCTTT.

V is TRBV19 and J is TRBJ2-1; a weak D match, TRBD2 (5 bases). CDR3 size: 12 residues. Germline V gene sequence: CDR1 LNHDA, CDR2 SQIVND (reference sequence). The V end was cut by 10 bases, the J end by 3 bases, with 10 bases between. The CDR3 region is CATQSGYNEQFF. The CDR3 region has the DNA TGTGCCACGCAGAGCGGCTACAATGAGCAGTTCTTC.

The rearrangement links TRBV4-2 to TRBJ2-7; possible D gene TRBD1, 6 bases. The ends were cut back, 0 bases at V and 5 bases at J, with 14 bases in the middle. The CDR3 spans 15 residues. Germline V gene lookup returns CDR1 LGHNA and CDR2 YNFKEQ. The CDR3 coding sequence is TGTGCCAGCAGCCAAGACAGGGGCAGGGCCGACGAGCAGTACTTC. Its translation is CASSQDRGRADEQYF.

The rearrangement joins TRBV13 to TRBJ2-1; the match to TRBD2 covers 13 bases. V lost 0 bases to trimming and J lost 4 bases; unmatched junction nucleotides: 9. Germline values: CDR1 PRHDT, CDR2 FYEKMQ (reference sequence). The CDR3 has 19 amino acids. The CDR3, as DNA: TGTGCCAGCAGCTTAGGCCAACTAGCGGGAGGGCCGGGGTACAATGAGCAGTTCTTC. This translates into CASSLGQLAGGPGYNEQFF.

The chain has TRBV14 and TRBJ2-2; a weak D match, TRBD1 (7 bases). This CDR3 contains 18 residues. With 1 base removed from V and 4 bases from J, the gap between germline ends came to 19 bases. Per germline, CDR1 SGHDN and CDR2 FVKESK. The CDR3 reads CASSQVHPRGEVTGELFF. Written as DNA, the CDR3 is TGTGCCAGCAGCCAAGTTCACCCCAGGGGGGAGGTCACCGGGGAGCTGTTTTTT.

This rearrangement joins TRBV14 to TRBJ2-3; D is possibly TRBD2 (5 bases). Germline CDR1 is SGHDN and CDR2 is FVKESK. The CDR3 length is 17 residues. Trimming cost V 2 bases and J 5 bases, with 20 bases left between them. CDR3 DNA: TGTGCCAGCAGCCAACACCCTGGAGCGGAGGCTGGAGATACGCAGTATTTT. Translation gives CASSQHPGAEAGDTQYF. Combining the CDR3 with reference TRBV14 and TRBJ2-3 gives the whole variable domain EAGVTQFPSHSVIEKGQTVTLRCDPISGHDNLYWYRRVMGKEIKFLLHFVKESKQDESGMPNNRFLAERTGGTYSTLKVQPAELEDSGVYFCASSQHPGAEAGDTQYFGPGTRLTVL.

The gene calls are TRBV27 and TRBJ2-3, with no clear D. In germline, CDR1 is MNHEY, CDR2 SMNVEV (reference sequence). CDR3 length: 12 amino acids. V was cut by 6 bases and J by 4 bases, with 8 bases left in between. The CDR3 protein is CASREFADTQYF. The CDR3 region has the DNA TGTGCCAGCAGAGAGTTCGCAGATACGCAGTATTTT.

This clone was counted between two and nine times. V usage is TRBV27 and J usage is TRBJ1-1; TRBD1 agrees at 7 bases. J lost 3 bases, V lost 5 bases, and 6 bases had no gene match. The CDR3 consists of 14 residues. CDR1 MNHEY and CDR2 SMNVEV come from the germline V gene (reference sequence). DNA for the CDR3: TGTGCCAGCAGTAAGGGACAGAGGGACACTGAAGCTTTCTTT. Its protein is CASSKGQRDTEAFF.

This clone was observed once. The gene calls are TRBV12-2 and TRBJ1-1; the table's D call of TRBD1 was not tested on the DNA. TRBV12-2 is designated a pseudogene. This CDR3 spans 11 amino acids. The CDR3: CASTARGLAFF. In DNA form, the CDR3 reads TGTGCAAGTACGGCTAGGGGGTTGGCTTTCTTT.

The chain combines TRBV5-1 with TRBJ2-7; D is unresolved. The CDR3 is 12 amino acids. Germline CDR1 is SGHRS and CDR2 is YFSETQ. V was clipped by 4 bases and J by 5 bases, with 10 bases between them. CDR3 DNA sequence: TGCGCCAGCAGCCCCTCCAGGCACGAGCAGTACTTC. Protein sequence: CASSPSRHEQYF.

The chain is built from TRBV20-1 and TRBJ2-1; no definite D call. The germline V gene has CDR1 DFQATT and CDR2 SNEGSKA (reference sequence). The V end was cut by 6 bases, the J end by 5 bases, with 8 bases between. The CDR3 totals 11 residues. The CDR3 nucleotides are TGCAGTGCGAACCCTAACAATGAGCAGTTCTTC. Its translation is CSANPNNEQFF.

The DNA for the CDR3 is TGTGCCAGTAGTATGTTCGGGACTAGCGGGAGCCCCTCCTACGAGCAGTACTTC. This sequence encodes CASSMFGTSGSPSYEQYF. The chain links TRBV19 to TRBJ2-7, with 14 positions matching TRBD2. CDR3 length: 18 residues. In germline, CDR1 is LNHDA, CDR2 SQIVND (reference sequence). V lost 3 bases to trimming and J lost 0 bases; unmatched junction nucleotides: 7.

Only one count was recorded for this clone. The chain recombines TRBV5-6 with TRBJ2-7, with 13 bases matching TRBD2. The germline V gene encodes CDR1 SGHDT and CDR2 YYEEEE. The CDR3 has 17 residues. The ends lost 4 bases at V and 7 bases at J; junction bases unmatched: 14. The CDR3 DNA follows: TGTGCCAGCAGCCTTCAAAACGGACTAGCGGGAGCATGGGAGCAGTACTTC. Residues: CASSLQNGLAGAWEQYF.

This clone was seen only once. V usage is TRBV11-2 and J usage is TRBJ2-5; D gene unclear. Looked up from germline, CDR1 is SGHAT and CDR2 is FQNNGV. The CDR3 has 12 residues. V shed 3 bases and J shed 2 bases, with 4 bases lying between them. CDR3 residues: CASSFPQETQYF. The CDR3 bases are TGTGCCAGCAGCTTCCCTCAAGAGACCCAGTACTTC.